This T cell receptor (beta chain) was captured in a study of response to subunit inactivated influenza vaccine. Study-level findings and limits: Researchers suggested that each seasonal influenza vaccination recruits few new T cells.

This clonotype showed up just a few times. Its specificity is not known. Using its own MiXCR run on the RT-PCR reads, TCRdb lists one record per CDR3 protein. The data show about 700,000 distinct CDR3 sequences, 15% to 18% seen once. Trimming pared 2 bases from V and 7 bases from J, leaving 8 bases between. The CDR3 sequence is 13 residues long. Per germline, CDR1 LGHDT and CDR2 YNNKEL (reference sequence). Specimen: PBMCs from blood, collected 11 to 12 days after vaccination. This clonotype was obtained from a man aged 45-65 years who received an inactivated influenza vaccine. The V and J genes are TRBV3-1 and TRBJ2-2; tentatively, D is TRBD2 (5 bases). The CDR3, as DNA: TGTGCCAGCAGCCAACGGGGAAACGGGGAGCTGTTTTTT. Its translation is CASSQRGNGELFF.